The 12 T cell receptor beta chains below all came from one sample that was sequenced in a study of control samples from healthy donors and cancer patients (dated by TCRdb to the early 2020s). Library creation used the immunoSEQ multiplex PCR assay. TCRdb provides this immuneACCESS table in a form limited to in-frame rearrangements. Some clones are lacking; in checked studies, under half of them reflect an unresolved V gene, and why the rest are absent is not known. Here the sample has 90,000 to 150,000 clones; around 88% occur a single time. The ten largest make up less than 3.5% of the sample. The sequencing input was blood. These receptors were obtained from a man aged 40-49 years in good health.

The rearrangement uses TRBV4-2 and TRBJ2-1; 13 bases agree with TRBD2. Germline V gene data show CDR1 as LGHNA and CDR2 as YNFKEQ. V shed 4 bases and J 4 bases; nucleotides not matched to a gene: 4. CDR3 length: 16 amino acids. DNA for the CDR3: TGTGCCAGCAGCCCCCGGACTAGCGGGGGTTACAATGAGCAGTTCTTC. Residues: CASSPRTSGGYNEQFF.

The gene calls are TRBV4-3 and TRBJ2-2; tentatively, D is TRBD2 (6 bases). CDR1 and CDR2 from the germline V gene are LGHNA and YSLEER. Trimming took 1 base from V and 4 from J, leaving 10 bases between them. This CDR3 is 15 amino acids long. This chain's CDR3 is CASSQASGLTGELFF. The CDR3 DNA reads TGCGCCAGCAGCCAAGCGAGCGGGCTCACCGGGGAGCTGTTTTTT.

The V call is TRBV27, the J call TRBJ1-5; 7 bases match TRBD1. The junction had 14 bases not matched to a gene; V was cut back by 4 bases and J by 11 bases. CDR1 is MNHEY and CDR2 is SMNVEV in the germline V gene (reference sequence). This CDR3 has 15 residues. The DNA for the CDR3 is TGTGCCAGCAGTTCACAGACAGGGCCCAATCTAGCCCAGCATTTT. It yields the protein CASSSQTGPNLAQHF.

The chain carries TRBV27 and TRBJ2-7, with D possibly being TRBD1 or TRBD2 (5 bases each). The CDR3 totals 14 residues. V was cut by 4 bases and J by 2 bases, with 12 bases left in between. The germline V gene has CDR1 MNHEY and CDR2 SMNVEV (reference sequence). In DNA, the CDR3 is TGTGCCAGCAGTTATGGGCAGGGACCCTACGAGCAGTACTTC. Amino acid sequence: CASSYGQGPYEQYF.

The rearrangement links TRBV2 to TRBJ2-1; unclear D gene. V was clipped by 5 bases and J by 3 bases, with 8 bases between them. CDR3 length: 13 residues. Germline assignment: CDR1 SNHLY and CDR2 FYNNEI. This chain's CDR3 is CASSWTRYNEQFF. In DNA form, the CDR3 reads TGTGCCAGCAGTTGGACGCGCTACAATGAGCAGTTCTTC.

V is TRBV9 and J is TRBJ1-4, with 7 bases identical to TRBD1. The junction had 10 bases not matched to a gene; V was cut back by 3 bases and J by 8 bases. The germline gives CDR1 SGDLS, CDR2 YYNGEE. The CDR3 is 15 amino acids. Here the CDR3 DNA reads TGTGCCAGCAGCGCCTCTACAGGGGTAGGAGAAAAACTGTTTTTT. Translating it yields CASSASTGVGEKLFF. The entire variable domain, with the rest obtained from reference TRBV9 and TRBJ1-4, is as follows: DSGVTQTPKHLITATGQRVTLRCSPRSGDLSVYWYQQSLDQGLQFLIQYYNGEERAKGNILERFSAQQFPDLHSELNLSSLELGDSALYFCASSASTGVGEKLFFGSGTQLSVL.

In DNA, the CDR3 is TGTGCCAGCAGCCAAGATCTCACAGGGAATGGGTACGAGCAGTACTTC. This codes for CASSQDLTGNGYEQYF. The rearrangement links TRBV4-2 to TRBJ2-7; D possibly corresponds to TRBD1 (6 bases). The V end was cut by 0 bases, the J end by 4 bases, with 16 bases between. The CDR3 runs to 16 residues. In germline, CDR1 is LGHNA, CDR2 YNFKEQ.

This chain uses TRBV9 with TRBJ1-1; D remains ambiguous. This CDR3 has 14 residues. Germline V gives CDR1 SGDLS, CDR2 YYNGEE. The ends were cut back, 3 bases at V and 3 bases at J, with 12 bases in the middle. The CDR3 sequence is CASSATPRDTEAFF. CDR3 sequence (DNA): TGTGCCAGCAGCGCGACACCCCGGGACACTGAAGCTTTCTTT. Together with reference TRBV9 and TRBJ1-1, the CDR3 gives the full variable domain: DSGVTQTPKHLITATGQRVTLRCSPRSGDLSVYWYQQSLDQGLQFLIQYYNGEERAKGNILERFSAQQFPDLHSELNLSSLELGDSALYFCASSATPRDTEAFFGQGTRLTVV.

The V gene is TRBV7-9, the J gene TRBJ1-1; D not resolved. Trimming removed 2 bases from V and 7 bases from J, with 11 bases in between. CDR3 length: 13 amino acids. Germline CDR1 SEHNR, CDR2 FQNEAQ (reference sequence). CDR3 in amino acids: CASSLRFRGEAFF. The DNA for the CDR3 is TGTGCCAGCAGCTTAAGGTTTCGGGGTGAAGCTTTCTTT.

V and J are TRBV6-1 and TRBJ1-5; D gene unclear. V was shortened by 2 bases and J by 0 bases, with 26 bases between the two germline ends. The CDR3 has 21 residues. Per the germline V gene, CDR1 is MNHNS and CDR2 is SASEGT. CDR3 DNA: TGTGCCAGCAGTGAAAAGTCAGAGATCAAGGGTCGACTTTATAGCAATCAGCCCCAGCATTTT. Encoded protein: CASSEKSEIKGRLYSNQPQHF.

A word on this clone: Distinct nucleotide sequences in the sample also encode this CDR3. This sequence joins TRBV2 and TRBJ2-3, with a tentative D call TRBD2 (6 bases). Looked up from germline, CDR1 is SNHLY and CDR2 is FYNNEI. V was trimmed by 4 bases and J by 0 bases, leaving 11 bases between them. CDR3 size: 15 residues. The CDR3 sequence: CASSGGTSSTDTQYF. In DNA form, the CDR3 reads TGTGCCAGCAGTGGAGGGACTTCTAGCACAGATACGCAGTATTTT.

This clone was found a few times. The rearrangement joins TRBV29-1 to TRBJ1-5; tentatively, D is TRBD1 (5 bases). Per germline, CDR1 SQVTM and CDR2 ANQGSEA. This CDR3 region has 14 residues. V lost 6 bases and J 0 bases, leaving 12 bases between the germline ends. The CDR3 DNA is TGCAGCGTCGCCCGGGACGCTAGCAATCAGCCCCAGCATTTT. Translated, it gives CSVARDASNQPQHF.